The rows below give T cell receptor beta chains drawn from one sample of a study of spatial heterogeneity in lung cancer. TCRdb itself ran the 5' RACE reads through MiXCR, one entry per CDR3 protein. The sample contains 50,000 or so distinct CDR3 sequences, about 10% of which appear only once. Material: PBMCs, obtained at follow-up. The receptor source for this set is a male donor with early-stage non-small cell lung cancer. The CDR3 runs from the conserved cysteine through the conserved F or W. D genes are given only for firm matches. Rows may omit the clone size; those that give it use once, few, many or a size class.

CDR3 protein,CDR3 DNA,D gene,V gene,clone size,J gene
CASSFPGSYSYEQYF,TGTGCCAGCAGTTTCCCGGGATCTTACTCCTACGAGCAGTACTTC,-,TRBV6-2/TRBV6-3,many,TRBJ2-7
CASRPSIGTDTQYF,TGTGCCAGCAGGCCTAGTATCGGCACAGATACGCAGTATTTT,-,TRBV2,many,TRBJ2-3
CASSVVPQGSGNTIYF,TGTGCCAGCAGCGTAGTGCCACAGGGCTCTGGAAACACCATATATTTT,-,TRBV9,many,TRBJ1-3
CASSLALAYNEQFF,TGTGCCAGCAGCTTAGCGCTGGCCTACAATGAGCAGTTCTTC,-,TRBV7-2,many,TRBJ2-1
CASSLGLAGYEQYF,TGTGCCAGCAGCTTAGGGCTAGCCGGCTACGAGCAGTACTTC,-,TRBV11-2,-,TRBJ2-7
CSSTGGPNTGELFF,TGCAGCTCCACCGGGGGACCGAACACCGGGGAGCTGTTTTTT,-,TRBV29-1,many,TRBJ2-2
CAWNSGTDTQYF,TGTGCCTGGAATAGCGGCACAGATACGCAGTATTTT,-,TRBV30,-,TRBJ2-3
CASSLRGQVYEQYF,TGTGCCAGCAGTTTACGGGGACAGGTCTACGAGCAGTACTTC,TRBD1,TRBV28,few,TRBJ2-7
CASSPRREDGYTF,TGTGCCAGCTCACCGCGCAGGGAGGATGGCTACACCTTC,-,TRBV18,many,TRBJ1-2
CASSLVGEGTEAFF,TGTGCCAGCAGCTTAGTGGGGGAGGGCACTGAAGCTTTCTTT,-,TRBV7-9,-,TRBJ1-1
CATTVSGDEQYF,TGTGCCACCACTGTGTCCGGGGACGAGCAGTACTTC,-,TRBV28,few,TRBJ2-7
CASHRVLYNEQFF,TGTGCCAGCCACAGGGTTTTGTACAATGAGCAGTTCTTC,-,TRBV6-2/TRBV6-3,-,TRBJ2-1
CAISSTSEQETQYF,TGTGCCATCAGCTCGACTAGCGAACAAGAGACCCAGTACTTC,TRBD2,TRBV10-3,many,TRBJ2-5
CSATSGTVPHEQYF,TGCAGTGCTACTTCGGGGACAGTACCCCACGAGCAGTACTTC,TRBD1,TRBV20-1,once,TRBJ2-7
CASSQGLYYGYTF,TGTGCCAGCAGCCAAGGGTTGTACTATGGCTACACCTTC,-,TRBV14,many,TRBJ1-2
CASSSGTRYEQYF,TGTGCCAGCAGCTCCGGGACACGCTACGAGCAGTACTTC,-,TRBV5-6,-,TRBJ2-7
CAWSVGGGLDTQYF,TGTGCCTGGAGTGTAGGAGGGGGGCTAGATACGCAGTATTTT,-,TRBV30,few,TRBJ2-3
CASSFGQGTLDTQYF,TGTGCCAGTAGTTTTGGGCAGGGGACTCTGGATACGCAGTATTTT,-,TRBV19,many,TRBJ2-3
CAINPAGYNEQFF,TGTGCCATCAATCCCGCGGGCTACAATGAGCAGTTCTTC,-,TRBV10-3,many,TRBJ2-1
CASSFFPMAGVDNEQFF,TGTGCCAGCAGCTTCTTCCCTATGGCGGGAGTTGACAATGAGCAGTTCTTC,TRBD2,TRBV11-1,-,TRBJ2-1
CSVVAGGSRMNTEAFF,TGCAGCGTTGTCGCAGGGGGTTCTCGAATGAACACTGAAGCTTTCTTT,TRBD1,TRBV29-1,many,TRBJ1-1
CSAHRGTQNNEQFF,TGCAGTGCTCACCGCGGGACGCAGAACAATGAGCAGTTCTTC,-,TRBV20-1,few,TRBJ2-1
CASNNDPTGEAFF,TGTGCCAGCAACAACGATCCTACAGGTGAAGCTTTCTTT,-,TRBV7-9,few,TRBJ1-1
CASSRTGASSYNEQFF,TGTGCCAGCAGTCGTACAGGGGCTAGCTCCTACAATGAGCAGTTCTTC,TRBD1,TRBV7-9,many,TRBJ2-1
CASIRELNTGELFF,TGTGCCAGCATTCGGGAACTCAACACCGGGGAGCTGTTTTTT,-,TRBV18,many,TRBJ2-2
CASSSVLGQPQHF,TGTGCCAGCAGTTCCGTACTAGGTCAGCCCCAGCATTTT,-,TRBV27,many,TRBJ1-5
CAWNDRGQKTQYF,TGTGCCTGGAATGACAGGGGGCAAAAGACCCAGTACTTC,TRBD1,TRBV30,few,TRBJ2-5
CASSLGQGVSDTQYF,TGTGCCAGCAGCTTAGGACAGGGGGTATCAGATACGCAGTATTTT,TRBD1,TRBV7-9,few,TRBJ2-3
CATSDGAEAFF,TGTGCCACCAGTGATGGGGCTGAAGCTTTCTTT,-,TRBV24-1,-,TRBJ1-1
CASAQGALLMNTEAFF,TGTGCCAGCGCACAGGGGGCGCTCCTAATGAACACTGAAGCTTTCTTT,TRBD1,TRBV5-5,few,TRBJ1-1
CASSLRDSYEQYF,TGTGCCAGCAGTTTGCGGGACAGCTACGAGCAGTACTTC,-,TRBV27,many,TRBJ2-7
CASSYSIQDSYYGYTF,TGTGCCAGCAGTTACTCGATCCAGGACAGTTACTATGGCTACACCTTC,-,TRBV6-5,-,TRBJ1-2
CASSSDTRSGNTIYF,TGTGCCAGCAGTTCCGACACCCGCTCTGGAAACACCATATATTTT,-,TRBV12-3/TRBV12-4,-,TRBJ1-3
CASSRPSQEDTGELFF,TGTGCCAGCAGCCGCCCAAGTCAGGAGGACACCGGGGAGCTGTTTTTT,-,TRBV6-6,few,TRBJ2-2
CASSRLGDRGQETQYF,TGTGCCAGCAGCCGCCTAGGTGACAGGGGACAAGAGACCCAGTACTTC,TRBD1,TRBV7-3,-,TRBJ2-5
CASSLNWGDTQYF,TGTGCCAGCAGCTTAAACTGGGGCGATACGCAGTATTTT,-,TRBV7-2,-,TRBJ2-3
CASSPASEKETQYF,TGTGCCAGCTCACCTGCTAGCGAGAAAGAGACCCAGTACTTC,-,TRBV18,many,TRBJ2-5
CASTTARGNRGYTF,TGTGCCAGTACAACGGCCAGGGGTAACCGGGGCTACACCTTC,-,TRBV19,-,TRBJ1-2
CATSRDRQRSAHEQYF,TGTGCCACCAGCAGAGATCGGCAGCGGAGCGCCCACGAGCAGTACTTC,-,TRBV15,-,TRBJ2-7
CASSLGTGAQPQHF,TGTGCCAGCAGCTTAGGGACAGGCGCTCAGCCCCAGCATTTT,TRBD1,TRBV7-9,-,TRBJ1-5
CASSPPGANEKLFF,TGTGCCAGCAGTCCCCCGGGGGCTAATGAAAAACTGTTTTTT,-,TRBV6-6,-,TRBJ1-4
CASSQEGRDKAFF,TGTGCCAGCAGCCAAGAGGGCCGGGACAAAGCTTTCTTT,-,TRBV3-1,many,TRBJ1-1
CSARDRARANTEAFF,TGCAGTGCTAGAGATAGGGCCAGGGCGAACACTGAAGCTTTCTTT,-,TRBV20-1,many,TRBJ1-1
CASSQGNTGPEQFF,TGTGCCAGCAGCCAAGGGAACACAGGGCCTGAGCAGTTCTTC,-,TRBV3-1,few,TRBJ2-1
CASSPDRDNSNQPQHF,TGTGCCAGCAGCCCGGACAGGGATAATAGCAATCAGCCCCAGCATTTT,TRBD1,TRBV6-2/TRBV6-3,many,TRBJ1-5
CASSLGIGSSYEQYF,TGTGCCAGCAGCTTAGGTATAGGATCCTCCTACGAGCAGTACTTC,-,TRBV5-4,many,TRBJ2-7
CASTDTGELFF,TGCGCCAGCACCGACACCGGGGAGCTGTTTTTT,-,TRBV5-1,many,TRBJ2-2
CASSPTGGVEAFF,TGTGCCAGCTCACCCACGGGGGGGGTTGAAGCTTTCTTT,-,TRBV18,-,TRBJ1-1
CASSDRASGNTIYF,TGTGCCAGCAGCGACAGGGCCTCTGGAAACACCATATATTTT,TRBD1,TRBV7-2,-,TRBJ1-3
CASSKAGGETEAFF,TGTGCCAGCAGCAAAGCGGGGGGGGAAACTGAAGCTTTCTTT,-,TRBV3-1,many,TRBJ1-1
CASNVGGMNTGELFF,TGTGCCAGCAACGTTGGCGGGATGAACACCGGGGAGCTGTTTTTT,-,TRBV12-3/TRBV12-4,few,TRBJ2-2
CASLVAGGKEQFF,TGTGCCAGCCTCGTGGCGGGGGGCAAGGAGCAGTTCTTC,TRBD2,TRBV7-9,few,TRBJ2-1
CSAPGQGSLAFF,TGCAGCGCCCCGGGACAGGGGAGTTTGGCTTTCTTT,TRBD1,TRBV29-1,-,TRBJ1-1
CSGDRAGTEAFF,TGCAGCGGAGACAGGGCGGGTACTGAAGCTTTCTTT,TRBD1,TRBV29-1,many,TRBJ1-1
CASKAEGRGNYGYTF,TGCGCCAGCAAGGCAGAGGGAAGGGGGAACTATGGCTACACCTTC,-,TRBV5-1,few,TRBJ1-2
CASSLGGRHSQPQHF,TGTGCCAGCAGCTTAGGTGGCCGCCACAGTCAGCCCCAGCATTTT,-,TRBV7-2,few,TRBJ1-5
CSARDPLYGYTF,TGCAGTGCTAGAGATCCACTATATGGCTACACCTTC,-,TRBV20-1,many,TRBJ1-2
CASSGPGLKSSGANVLTF,TGTGCCAGCAGCGGACCGGGACTTAAGAGCTCTGGGGCCAACGTCCTGACTTTC,-,TRBV3-1,few,TRBJ2-6
CASSQDQGKAAEAFF,TGTGCCAGCAGCCAAGACCAGGGAAAAGCAGCTGAAGCTTTCTTT,-,TRBV4-2,many,TRBJ1-1
CASSYRQGGEKLFF,TGTGCCAGCAGTTACCGACAGGGCGGGGAAAAACTGTTTTTT,TRBD1,TRBV5-4,-,TRBJ1-4